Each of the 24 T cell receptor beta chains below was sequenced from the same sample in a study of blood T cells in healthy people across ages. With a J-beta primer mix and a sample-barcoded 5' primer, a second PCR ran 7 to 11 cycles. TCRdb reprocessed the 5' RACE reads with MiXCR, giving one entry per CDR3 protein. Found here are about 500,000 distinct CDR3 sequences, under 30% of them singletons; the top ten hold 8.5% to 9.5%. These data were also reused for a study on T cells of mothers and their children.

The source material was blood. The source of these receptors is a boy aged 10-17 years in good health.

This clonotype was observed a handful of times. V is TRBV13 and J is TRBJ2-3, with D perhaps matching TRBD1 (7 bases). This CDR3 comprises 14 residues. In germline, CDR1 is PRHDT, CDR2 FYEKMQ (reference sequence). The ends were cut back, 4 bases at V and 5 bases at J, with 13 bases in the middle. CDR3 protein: CASSWRRGEDTQYF. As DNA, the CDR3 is TGTGCCAGCAGCTGGCGCAGGGGGGAAGATACGCAGTATTTT.

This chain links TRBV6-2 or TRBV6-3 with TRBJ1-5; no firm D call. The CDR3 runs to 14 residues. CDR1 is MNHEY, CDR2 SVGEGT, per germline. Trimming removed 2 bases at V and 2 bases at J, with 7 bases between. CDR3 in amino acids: CASSYTEGNQPQHF. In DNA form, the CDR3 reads TGTGCCAGCAGTTACACAGAGGGCAATCAGCCCCAGCATTTT.

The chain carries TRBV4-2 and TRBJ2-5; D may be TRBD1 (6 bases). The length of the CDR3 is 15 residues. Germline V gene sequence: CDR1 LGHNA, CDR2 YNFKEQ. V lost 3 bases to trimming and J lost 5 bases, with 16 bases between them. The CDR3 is CASSHWITGKETQYF. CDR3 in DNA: TGTGCCAGCAGCCATTGGATTACAGGGAAGGAGACCCAGTACTTC.

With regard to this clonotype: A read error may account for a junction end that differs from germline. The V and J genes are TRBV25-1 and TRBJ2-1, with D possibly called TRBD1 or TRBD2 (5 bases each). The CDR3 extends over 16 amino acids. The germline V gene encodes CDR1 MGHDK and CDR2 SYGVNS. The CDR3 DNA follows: TGTGCCAGCAGTGAATTGGGGGTAGCTTCCTGCAATGAGCAGTTCTTC. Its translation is CASSELGVASCNEQFF.

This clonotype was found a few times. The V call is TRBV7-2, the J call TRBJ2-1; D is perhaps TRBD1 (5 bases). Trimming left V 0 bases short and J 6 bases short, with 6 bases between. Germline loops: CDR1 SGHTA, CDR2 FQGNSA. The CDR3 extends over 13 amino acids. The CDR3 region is CASSLAQGNEQFF. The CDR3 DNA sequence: TGTGCCAGCAGCTTAGCCCAGGGCAATGAGCAGTTCTTC.

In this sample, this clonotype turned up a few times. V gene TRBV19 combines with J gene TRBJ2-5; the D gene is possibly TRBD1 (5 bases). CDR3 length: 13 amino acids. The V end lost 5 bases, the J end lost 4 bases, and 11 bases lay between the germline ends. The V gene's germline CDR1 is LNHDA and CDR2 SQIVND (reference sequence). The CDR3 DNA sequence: TGTGCCAGTAGTGACAGATTGGTAGAGACCCAGTACTTC. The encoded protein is CASSDRLVETQYF.

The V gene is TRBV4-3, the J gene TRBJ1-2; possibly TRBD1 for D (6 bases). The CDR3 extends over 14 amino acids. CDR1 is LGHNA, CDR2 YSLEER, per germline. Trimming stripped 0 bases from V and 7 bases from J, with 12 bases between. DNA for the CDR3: TGCGCCAGCAGCCAAGATGCGGGGGCAATTGGCTACACCTTC. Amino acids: CASSQDAGAIGYTF.

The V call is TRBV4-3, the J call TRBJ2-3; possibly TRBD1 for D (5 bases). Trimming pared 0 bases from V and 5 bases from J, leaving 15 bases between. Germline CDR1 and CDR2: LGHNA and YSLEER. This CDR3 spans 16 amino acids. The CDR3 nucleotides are TGCGCCAGCAGCCAAGAGGACACGAAACTTCTAGATACGCAGTATTTT. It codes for CASSQEDTKLLDTQYF.

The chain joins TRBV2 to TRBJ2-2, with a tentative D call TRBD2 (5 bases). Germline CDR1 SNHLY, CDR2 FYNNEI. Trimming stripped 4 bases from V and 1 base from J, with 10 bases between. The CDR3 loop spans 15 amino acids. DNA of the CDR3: TGTGCCAGCAGTGCGGGGAGCCTGAACACCGGGGAGCTGTTTTTT. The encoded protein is CASSAGSLNTGELFF.

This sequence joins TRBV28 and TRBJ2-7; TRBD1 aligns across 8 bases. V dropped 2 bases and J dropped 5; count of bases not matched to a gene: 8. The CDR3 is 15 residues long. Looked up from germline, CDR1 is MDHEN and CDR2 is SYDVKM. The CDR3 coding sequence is TGTGCCAGCAGTTTAGACAGGGGCCCACGGGACGAGCAGTACTTC. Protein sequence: CASSLDRGPRDEQYF. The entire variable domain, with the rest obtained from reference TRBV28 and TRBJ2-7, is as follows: DVKVTQSSRYLVKRTGEKVFLECVQDMDHENMFWYRQDPGLGLRLIYFSYDVKMKEKGDIPEGYSVSREKKERFSLILESASTNQTSMYLCASSLDRGPRDEQYFGPGTRLTVT.

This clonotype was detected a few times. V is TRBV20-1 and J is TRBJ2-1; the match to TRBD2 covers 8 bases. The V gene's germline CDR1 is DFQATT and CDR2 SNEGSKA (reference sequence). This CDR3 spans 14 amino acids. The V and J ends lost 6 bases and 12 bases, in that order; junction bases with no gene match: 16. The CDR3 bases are TGCAGTGCCGATCAGGGCTCAACTAGCGGCTCGCAGTTCTTC. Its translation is CSADQGSTSGSQFF.

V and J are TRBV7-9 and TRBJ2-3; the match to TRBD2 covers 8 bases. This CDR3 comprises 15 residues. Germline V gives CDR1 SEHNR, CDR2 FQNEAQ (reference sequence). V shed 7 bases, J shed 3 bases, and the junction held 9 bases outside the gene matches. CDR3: CASINGRVRTDTQYF. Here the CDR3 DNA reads TGTGCCAGCATCAACGGGAGGGTAAGGACAGATACGCAGTATTTT.

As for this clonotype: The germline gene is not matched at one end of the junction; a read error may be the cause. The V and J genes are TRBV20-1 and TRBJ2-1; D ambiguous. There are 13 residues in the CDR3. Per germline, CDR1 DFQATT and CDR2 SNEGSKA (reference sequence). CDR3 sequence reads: CSARTSVVQEQFF. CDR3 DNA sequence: TGTAGTGCTAGAACTTCCGTCGTTCAGGAGCAGTTCTTC.

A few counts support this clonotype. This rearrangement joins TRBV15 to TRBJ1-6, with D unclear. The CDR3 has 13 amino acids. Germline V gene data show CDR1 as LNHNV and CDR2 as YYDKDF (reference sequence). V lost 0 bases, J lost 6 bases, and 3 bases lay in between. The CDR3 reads CATSRESNSPLHF. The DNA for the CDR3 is TGTGCCACCAGCAGAGAGAGTAATTCACCCCTCCACTTT.

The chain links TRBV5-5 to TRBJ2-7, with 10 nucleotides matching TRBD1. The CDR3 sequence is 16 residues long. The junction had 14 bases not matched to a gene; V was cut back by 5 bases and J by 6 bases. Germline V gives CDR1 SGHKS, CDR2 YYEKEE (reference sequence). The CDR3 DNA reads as TGTGCCAGCAGTTATTTCGGGACAGGGGTCCCTCGCGAGCAGTACTTC. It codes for CASSYFGTGVPREQYF. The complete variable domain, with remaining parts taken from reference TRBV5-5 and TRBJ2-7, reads DAGVTQSPTHLIKTRGQQVTLRCSPISGHKSVSWYQQVLGQGPQFIFQYYEKEERGRGNFPDRFSARQFPNYSSELNVNALLLGDSALYLCASSYFGTGVPREQYFGPGTRLTVT.

The CDR3 sequence: CASSPTLTDTQYF. The CDR3 DNA is TGTGCCAGCAGCCCAACACTGACAGATACGCAGTATTTT. This rearrangement joins TRBV9 to TRBJ2-3; D call uncertain. Between the trimmed V and J ends, which lost 4 bases and 3 bases, there was a span of 9 bases. The CDR3 is 13 residues long. Germline V lookup: CDR1 SGDLS, CDR2 YYNGEE.

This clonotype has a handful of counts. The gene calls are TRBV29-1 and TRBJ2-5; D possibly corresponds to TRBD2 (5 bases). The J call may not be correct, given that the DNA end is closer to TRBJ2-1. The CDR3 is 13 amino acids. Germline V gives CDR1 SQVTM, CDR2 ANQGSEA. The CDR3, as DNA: TGCAGCGGCCAAGGGCCTAGCACCGATGAGCAGTTCTTC. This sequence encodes CSGQGPSTDEQFF.

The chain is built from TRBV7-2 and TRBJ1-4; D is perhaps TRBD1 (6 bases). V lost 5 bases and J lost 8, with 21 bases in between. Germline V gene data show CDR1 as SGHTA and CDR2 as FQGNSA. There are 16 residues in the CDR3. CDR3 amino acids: CASSDQTGRKGEKLFF. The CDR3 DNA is TGTGCCAGCAGCGACCAGACAGGCCGGAAAGGGGAAAAACTGTTTTTT.

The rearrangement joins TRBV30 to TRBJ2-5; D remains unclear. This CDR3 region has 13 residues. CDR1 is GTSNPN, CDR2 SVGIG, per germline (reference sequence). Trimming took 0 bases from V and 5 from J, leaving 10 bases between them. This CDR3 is CAWSVSFGETQYF. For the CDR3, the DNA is TGTGCCTGGAGTGTAAGTTTTGGGGAGACCCAGTACTTC. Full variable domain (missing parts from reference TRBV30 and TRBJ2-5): SQTIHQWPATLVQPVGSPLSLECTVEGTSNPNLYWYRQAAGRGLQLLFYSVGIGQISSEVPQNLSASRPQDRQFILSSKKLLLSDSGFYLCAWSVSFGETQYFGPGTRLLVL.

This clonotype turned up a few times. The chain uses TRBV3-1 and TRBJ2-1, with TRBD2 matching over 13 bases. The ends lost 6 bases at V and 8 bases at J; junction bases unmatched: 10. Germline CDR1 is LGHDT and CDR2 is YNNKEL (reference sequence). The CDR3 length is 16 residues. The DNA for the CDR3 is TGTGCCAGCAGTCTACTAGCGGGAGGGCCTGGAGATGAGCAGTTCTTC. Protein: CASSLLAGGPGDEQFF.

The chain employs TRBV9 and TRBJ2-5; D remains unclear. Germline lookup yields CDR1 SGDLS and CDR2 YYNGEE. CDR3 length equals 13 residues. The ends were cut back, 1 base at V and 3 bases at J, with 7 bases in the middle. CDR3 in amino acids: CASSVWSEETQYF. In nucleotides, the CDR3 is TGTGCCAGCAGCGTATGGTCAGAAGAGACCCAGTACTTC. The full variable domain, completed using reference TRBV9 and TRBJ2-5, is DSGVTQTPKHLITATGQRVTLRCSPRSGDLSVYWYQQSLDQGLQFLIQYYNGEERAKGNILERFSAQQFPDLHSELNLSSLELGDSALYFCASSVWSEETQYFGPGTRLLVL.

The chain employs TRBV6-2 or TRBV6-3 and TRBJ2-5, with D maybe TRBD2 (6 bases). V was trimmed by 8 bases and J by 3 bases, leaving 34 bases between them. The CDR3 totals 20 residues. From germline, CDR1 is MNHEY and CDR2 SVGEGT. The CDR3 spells CASESTGLASDTIPEETQYF. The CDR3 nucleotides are TGTGCCAGCGAATCTACTGGGCTAGCGAGCGATACTATTCCGGAAGAGACCCAGTACTTC.

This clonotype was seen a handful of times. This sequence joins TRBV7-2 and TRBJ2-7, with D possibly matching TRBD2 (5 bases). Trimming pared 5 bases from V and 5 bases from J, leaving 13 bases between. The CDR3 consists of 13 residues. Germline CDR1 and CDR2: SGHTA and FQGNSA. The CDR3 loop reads CASSSMEVHEQYF. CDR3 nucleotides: TGTGCCAGCAGCAGCATGGAGGTCCACGAGCAGTACTTC.

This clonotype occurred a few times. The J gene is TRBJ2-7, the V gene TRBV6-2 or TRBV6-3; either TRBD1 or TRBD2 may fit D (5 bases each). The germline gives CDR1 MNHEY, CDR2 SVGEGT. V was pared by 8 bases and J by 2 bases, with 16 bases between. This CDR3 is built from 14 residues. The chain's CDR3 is CASEGSFSPYEQYF. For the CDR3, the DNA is TGTGCCAGCGAGGGGTCCTTTAGTCCCTACGAGCAGTACTTC.